One and the same sample provided the 31 T cell receptor beta chains below, sequenced in a study of early T cells in non-severe SARS-CoV-2 infection. TCRdb called the 5' RACE reads again in MiXCR, with one record for every CDR3 protein. The sample shows about 48,000 distinct CDR3 sequences, around 10% of them seen only once. Sequencing was carried out using whole blood. All receptors derive from an adult who was a healthcare worker with PCR-confirmed SARS-CoV-2 infection or an uninfected control (not recorded which).

The chain employs TRBV29-1 and TRBJ1-5; 7 bases fit TRBD1. The CDR3 totals 14 residues. J was trimmed by 4 bases and V by 5 bases; bases with no gene match: 8. Germline values: CDR1 SQVTM, CDR2 ANQGSEA. The CDR3 DNA is TGCAGCGTTATGACAGGGCTTGGGAATCAGCCCCAGCATTTT. This translates into CSVMTGLGNQPQHF.

This clonotype was observed a few times. The chain joins TRBV20-1 to TRBJ2-1; 8 bases are a match to TRBD1. Germline CDR1 is DFQATT and CDR2 is SNEGSKA (reference sequence). V was pared by 0 bases and J by 8 bases, with 9 bases of the junction left unmatched. This CDR3 has 15 residues. CDR3: CSARDPQGASHEQFF. CDR3 bases: TGCAGTGCTAGAGATCCCCAGGGGGCATCCCATGAGCAGTTCTTC.

The sample holds many counts of this clonotype. The chain uses TRBV10-3 and TRBJ2-1, with D unclear. Trimming pared 6 bases from V and 5 bases from J, leaving 14 bases between. Germline lookup yields CDR1 ENHRY and CDR2 SYGVKD. This CDR3 has 14 amino acids. CDR3 residues: CAIRPSGPDNEQFF. As DNA, the CDR3 is TGTGCCATCAGACCTTCCGGGCCCGACAATGAGCAGTTCTTC.

This clonotype occurred many times. This rearrangement joins TRBV28 to TRBJ2-1; D gene uncertain. Trimming pared 4 bases from V and 4 bases from J, leaving 5 bases between. CDR1 MDHEN and CDR2 SYDVKM come from the germline V gene. The CDR3 is 12 residues long. Here the CDR3 DNA reads TGTGCCAGCAGTTCTTATTACAATGAGCAGTTCTTC. Amino acid sequence: CASSSYYNEQFF.

This clonotype occurred many times. The genes are TRBV6-1 and TRBJ2-1; tentatively, D is TRBD2 (6 bases). The CDR3 covers 13 residues. Trimming left V 6 bases short and J 2 bases short, with 8 bases between. Germline CDR1 reads MNHNS; CDR2 reads SASEGT. The CDR3 DNA reads as TGTGCCAGCAGGGGACTTGCCTACAATGAGCAGTTCTTC. It yields the protein CASRGLAYNEQFF.

This clonotype was seen repeatedly, ten times or more. This chain connects TRBV12-3 or TRBV12-4 to TRBJ1-2, with TRBD1 matching 11 bases. V was clipped by 3 bases and J by 2 bases; unmatched bases: 2. The CDR3 covers 15 residues. The CDR3 DNA reads TGTGCCAGCAGTTTCCGGACAGGGGGCAACTATGGCTACACCTTC. Translating it yields CASSFRTGGNYGYTF.

J is TRBJ2-7 and V is TRBV12-3 or TRBV12-4; D is perhaps TRBD1 (5 bases). Trimming removed 2 bases from V and 5 bases from J, with 10 bases in between. The CDR3 contains 13 residues. The CDR3: CASSLHWGHEQYF. CDR3 DNA: TGTGCCAGCAGTTTACACTGGGGCCACGAGCAGTACTTC.

This clonotype was seen many times. This sequence joins TRBV5-5 and TRBJ1-1; D gene unclear. The CDR3 sequence is 14 residues long. V was trimmed by 2 bases and J by 1 base, leaving 9 bases between them. Germline CDR1 reads SGHKS; CDR2 reads YYEKEE (reference sequence). The CDR3 loop reads CASSLGSTNTEAFF. The CDR3 DNA reads as TGTGCCAGCAGCTTAGGGTCGACGAACACTGAAGCTTTCTTT.

This clonotype was recorded a few times. This rearrangement joins TRBV5-4 to TRBJ1-2; D gene ambiguous. Germline V gives CDR1 SGHNT, CDR2 YYREEE (reference sequence). The CDR3 covers 13 residues. The V and J ends lost 0 bases and 6 bases respectively, with 9 bases between them. CDR3 region: CASSLVVKDGYTF. The CDR3 DNA reads TGTGCCAGCAGCTTGGTCGTAAAAGATGGCTACACCTTC.

Of note for this clonotype: A much larger clone is a single base away; this may be a read error. The chain joins TRBV7-8 to TRBJ2-5; tentative D call: TRBD2 (5 bases). Germline V gives CDR1 SGHVS, CDR2 FQNEAQ. V shed 4 bases and J shed 7 bases, with 19 bases lying between them. The CDR3 is 15 residues long. DNA for the CDR3: TGTGCCAGCAGCTCCCCCTCTCTAGCTTGGGTGACCCAGTACTTC. This codes for CASSSPSLAWVTQYF.

V is TRBV12-3 or TRBV12-4 and J is TRBJ2-5; 9 nucleotides match TRBD1. The CDR3 contains 12 residues. After removal of 6 bases from V and 9 bases from J, the junction contained 5 bases not matched to a gene. The CDR3 reads CASSRQGEAQYF. In DNA, the CDR3 is TGTGCCAGCAGCAGACAGGGGGAGGCCCAGTACTTC.

V usage is TRBV6-5 and J usage is TRBJ2-7; the match to TRBD2 covers 8 bases. This CDR3 has 15 residues. After removal of 6 bases from V and 1 base from J, the junction contained 8 bases not matched to a gene. The germline gives CDR1 MNHEY, CDR2 SVGAGI. Written as DNA, the CDR3 is TGTGCCAGCAGATCCCCGGGACTAGTATCCTACGAGCAGTACTTC. Its protein is CASRSPGLVSYEQYF.

This clonotype was observed at least ten times. The chain couples TRBV3-1 to TRBJ2-7, with TRBD2 matching 7 bases. Germline assignment: CDR1 LGHDT and CDR2 YNNKEL (reference sequence). The CDR3 has 15 residues. With V trimmed by 1 base and J by 4 bases, 7 bases remained unmatched. CDR3 residues: CASSQGRREKYEQYF. The CDR3 region has the DNA TGTGCCAGCAGCCAAGGACGGCGGGAGAAGTACGAGCAGTACTTC.

This clonotype was counted at least ten times. This chain connects TRBV29-1 to TRBJ1-2, with D perhaps matching TRBD1 (6 bases). The CDR3 runs to 16 residues. Per the germline V gene, CDR1 is SQVTM and CDR2 is ANQGSEA. Here the CDR3 DNA reads TGCAGAGTAGCTCCGGGGGCAGGGAGAAAAAACTATGGCTACACCTTC. This codes for CRVAPGAGRKNYGYTF.

This clonotype was counted many times. The chain couples TRBV28 to TRBJ2-7; TRBD2 might be the D (6 bases). V lost 2 bases and J lost 2, with 13 bases in between. From germline, CDR1 is MDHEN and CDR2 SYDVKM. There are 15 residues in the CDR3. The CDR3 coding sequence is TGTGCCAGCAGTTTACCCAGGGAGGTTACCTACGAGCAGTACTTC. Its translation is CASSLPREVTYEQYF.

This clonotype was observed a handful of times. The chain is built from TRBV12-3 or TRBV12-4 and TRBJ2-1, with a tentative D call TRBD1 (5 bases). The CDR3 loop spans 14 amino acids. Trimming left V 4 bases short and J 5 bases short, with 12 bases between. The CDR3 DNA reads TGTGCCAGCAGTTCCAGGGTAGCCAACAATGAGCAGTTCTTC. Translation gives CASSSRVANNEQFF.

This clonotype has just a few counts. This sequence joins TRBV5-1 and TRBJ1-1; D may be TRBD1 (5 bases). The CDR3 length is 14 residues. From germline, CDR1 is SGHRS and CDR2 YFSETQ. Trimming stripped 2 bases from V and 5 bases from J, with 13 bases between. CDR3 region: CASSFRDVGTEAFF. For the CDR3, the DNA is TGCGCCAGCAGCTTCCGGGACGTGGGTACTGAAGCTTTCTTT.

This clonotype was seen more than once but under ten times. The chain uses TRBV12-3 or TRBV12-4 and TRBJ1-2; maybe TRBD1 (6 bases). This CDR3 is built from 13 residues. Trimming removed 4 bases at V and 8 bases at J, with 14 bases between. The CDR3 protein is CASSSRQDRGYTF. The CDR3 nucleotides read TGTGCCAGCAGTTCCCGACAGGATCGGGGCTACACCTTC.

This clonotype was counted at least ten times. This chain connects TRBV24-1 to TRBJ2-7, with D possibly being TRBD1 (5 bases). The CDR3 is made up of 11 amino acids. Trimming pared 6 bases from V and 6 bases from J, leaving 8 bases between. Germline V gene lookup returns CDR1 KGHDR and CDR2 SFDVKD. CDR3 protein: CATSPGREQYF. The CDR3 DNA reads as TGTGCCACCAGTCCAGGGCGCGAGCAGTACTTC.

This CDR3 reads CASSYGGGQPQHF. The DNA of the CDR3 is TGTGCCAGCAGTTATGGGGGCGGACAGCCCCAGCATTTT. The rearrangement links TRBV27 to TRBJ1-5; a weak D match, TRBD1 (6 bases). Germline V gene sequence: CDR1 MNHEY, CDR2 SMNVEV (reference sequence). This CDR3 has 13 residues. V lost 4 bases and J 7 bases, leaving 11 bases between the germline ends.

This clonotype was observed many times. The rearrangement joins TRBV7-2 to TRBJ2-1; possibly TRBD1 for D (5 bases). Trimming shortened V by 2 bases and J by 0 bases, and 8 bases separated the two germline ends. This CDR3 has 15 residues. Germline V gene lookup returns CDR1 SGHTA and CDR2 FQGNSA. The CDR3 nucleotides read TGTGCCAGCAGCTTACAGGGTAGCTCCTACAATGAGCAGTTCTTC. It yields the protein CASSLQGSSYNEQFF.

The chain uses TRBV6-1 and TRBJ2-1; D remains ambiguous. Per the germline V gene, CDR1 is MNHNS and CDR2 is SASEGT. The CDR3 length is 15 residues. Trimming took off 4 bases at V and 0 bases at J, with 10 bases between the two ends. The DNA of the CDR3 is TGTGCCAGCAGTGGGGTGGGGTACTCCTACAATGAGCAGTTCTTC. It yields the protein CASSGVGYSYNEQFF.

The CDR3 here is CASSVRRDPYEQYF. In DNA, the CDR3 is TGTGCCAGCAGCGTCCGCAGGGACCCTTACGAGCAGTACTTC. The chain recombines TRBV9 with TRBJ2-7; either TRBD1 or TRBD2 may supply D (5 bases each). Deletions cut 2 bases from V and 4 bases from J, with 13 bases between. Germline assignment: CDR1 SGDLS and CDR2 YYNGEE. The length of the CDR3 is 14 residues.

This clonotype is a singleton in its sample. This chain joins TRBV29-1 and TRBJ2-7, with D perhaps matching TRBD2 (6 bases). V was clipped by 3 bases and J by 6 bases, with 12 bases between them. CDR1 and CDR2 from the germline V gene are SQVTM and ANQGSEA. The CDR3 loop spans 12 amino acids. CDR3 region: CSVDLGGTEQYF. The CDR3 DNA is TGCAGCGTTGATTTGGGGGGTACCGAGCAGTACTTC.

This clonotype was recorded a few times. The J gene is TRBJ2-7, the V gene TRBV7-6; 10 bases align to TRBD2. Germline V gene sequence: CDR1 SGHVS, CDR2 FNYEAQ. Unmatched junction bases numbered 2, after V lost 0 bases and J lost 3 bases. The CDR3 is made up of 15 amino acids. The CDR3 protein is CASSLASSGGYEQYF. The CDR3 nucleotides are TGTGCCAGCAGCTTAGCCTCTAGCGGGGGCTACGAGCAGTACTTC.

This clonotype was picked up many times. The rearrangement joins TRBV6-5 to TRBJ1-2; D is perhaps TRBD1 (6 bases). Trimming took off 5 bases at V and 2 bases at J, with 15 bases between the two ends. The CDR3 is made up of 15 amino acids. Germline V gene sequence: CDR1 MNHEY, CDR2 SVGAGI. CDR3 in amino acids: CASSPGGTVNYGYTF. The CDR3 nucleotides read TGTGCCAGCAGTCCGGGGGGCACGGTCAACTATGGCTACACCTTC.

This sequence joins TRBV30 and TRBJ1-2, with D uncertain. In germline, CDR1 is GTSNPN, CDR2 SVGIG (reference sequence). V shed 0 bases and J shed 1 base, with 6 bases lying between them. The CDR3 is 13 residues long. The CDR3 protein is CAWSVGLNYGYTF. The CDR3 DNA sequence: TGTGCCTGGAGTGTAGGGCTTAACTATGGCTACACCTTC.

V and J are TRBV7-2 and TRBJ1-6; the D is unclear. The CDR3 totals 15 residues. CDR1 SGHTA and CDR2 FQGNSA come from the germline V gene. V dropped 5 bases and J dropped 5 bases, with 13 bases sitting between them. In DNA form, the CDR3 reads TGTGCCAGCAGCAGTAGTCCCAGGAATAATTCACCCCTCCACTTT. Translated: CASSSSPRNNSPLHF.

This clonotype was found many times. V and J are TRBV20-1 and TRBJ1-4; D may be TRBD1 (6 bases). The germline V and J ends were trimmed by 2 bases and 3 bases, with 19 bases remaining between them. CDR1 and CDR2 from the germline V gene are DFQATT and SNEGSKA (reference sequence). This CDR3 has 17 amino acids. The CDR3: CSARPTPLQGPNEKLFF. CDR3 coding DNA: TGCAGTGCTAGACCCACCCCCTTACAGGGACCTAATGAAAAACTGTTTTTT.

This clonotype was seen many times. The rearrangement links TRBV12-3 or TRBV12-4 to TRBJ2-5; D unclear. Trimming removed 7 bases from V and 4 bases from J, with 4 bases in between. The CDR3 is made up of 10 amino acids. The chain's CDR3 is CASKGETQYF. For the CDR3, the DNA is TGTGCCAGCAAGGGAGAGACCCAGTACTTC.

This clonotype was counted ten times or more. The chain uses TRBV5-6 and TRBJ2-6; no firm D call. The CDR3 extends over 18 amino acids. V lost 0 bases to trimming and J lost 0 bases, with 13 bases between them. Germline values: CDR1 SGHDT, CDR2 YYEEEE. CDR3 amino acids: CASSLGQVIISGANVLTF. DNA for the CDR3: TGTGCCAGCAGCTTGGGGCAGGTGATAATCTCTGGGGCCAACGTCCTGACTTTC. The full variable domain, completed using reference TRBV5-6 and TRBJ2-6, is DAGVTQSPTHLIKTRGQQVTLRCSPKSGHDTVSWYQQALGQGPQFIFQYYEEEERQRGNFPDRFSGHQFPNYSSELNVNALLLGDSALYLCASSLGQVIISGANVLTFGAGSRLTVL.